These 27 T cell receptor beta chains were all obtained from the same sample, sequenced in a study of blood T cell repertoires in COVID-19 (dated by TCRdb to 2019 to 2021). The protocol used for the library was the immunoSEQ multiplex PCR assay. Here the immuneACCESS table is served through TCRdb, limited to in-frame sequences with V and J called. Missing clones are a known gap in these copies; in checked studies unresolved V genes cover under half, and the rest lacks a known reason. A total of around 36,000 clones appear in this sample, 83% of them only once. The top ten clonotypes cover about 3.9% of the sample. The sequencing input was peripheral blood. The receptors derive from a man in his fifties with acute or convalescent COVID-19.

This clone came up once. This sequence joins TRBV19 and TRBJ2-1; possibly TRBD1 for D (6 bases). V was shortened by 1 base and J by 3 bases, with 13 bases between the two germline ends. Germline assignment: CDR1 LNHDA and CDR2 SQIVND (reference sequence). The CDR3 is 16 residues long. The CDR3 coding sequence is TGTGCCAGTAGTATAGGTCCGGACAGATACTACAATGAGCAGTTCTTC. Translated: CASSIGPDRYYNEQFF.

This clone was found once. The chain employs TRBV5-1 and TRBJ1-2; 9 nucleotides match TRBD1. This CDR3 is 16 amino acids long. With V trimmed by 3 bases and J by 7 bases, 13 bases remained unmatched. Germline loops: CDR1 SGHRS, CDR2 YFSETQ. The CDR3 is CASSSQDRGVLRGYTF. In nucleotides, the CDR3 is TGCGCCAGCAGCTCCCAGGACAGGGGAGTGCTTCGTGGCTACACCTTC.

The J gene is TRBJ2-1, the V gene TRBV19, with D possibly TRBD2 on 6 matching bases. Germline values: CDR1 LNHDA, CDR2 SQIVND (reference sequence). The CDR3 length is 11 residues. With 4 bases removed from V and 10 bases from J, the gap between germline ends came to 8 bases. The CDR3 DNA reads TGTGCCAGTAGTACAGGACTAGAGCAGTTCTTC. This encodes CASSTGLEQFF. Full variable domain (outside the CDR3, taken from reference TRBV19 and TRBJ2-1): DGGITQSPKYLFRKEGQNVTLSCEQNLNHDAMYWYRQDPGQGLRLIYYSQIVNDFQKGDIAEGYSVSREKKESFPLTVTSAQKNPTAFYLCASSTGLEQFFGPGTRLTVL.

CDR3 region: CASSQEPVSGNTIYF. CDR3 nucleotides: TGTGCCAGCAGCCAAGAGCCGGTCTCTGGAAACACCATATATTTT. V is TRBV4-2 and J is TRBJ1-3; D not resolved. CDR3 length: 15 amino acids. V dropped 0 bases and J dropped 0 bases, with 6 bases sitting between them. Per germline, CDR1 LGHNA and CDR2 YNFKEQ.

This clone appeared a single time. The V gene is TRBV24-1, the J gene TRBJ2-2, with a weak D call TRBD1 (5 bases). Germline lookup yields CDR1 KGHDR and CDR2 SFDVKD. Trimming took off 6 bases at V and 3 bases at J, with 10 bases between the two ends. The CDR3 runs to 14 residues. Here the CDR3 DNA reads TGTGCCACCAGTCCCCGACAGTACACCGGGGAGCTGTTTTTT. Translation gives CATSPRQYTGELFF.

The V call is TRBV7-6, the J call TRBJ2-4; a weak D match, TRBD1 (5 bases). Germline V gene lookup returns CDR1 SGHVS and CDR2 FNYEAQ. V lost 1 base to trimming and J lost 3 bases, with 10 bases between them. CDR3 length: 15 residues. For the CDR3, the DNA is TGTGCCAGCAGCTTAGAGGGGCTAGGCAAAAACATTCAGTACTTC. As protein: CASSLEGLGKNIQYF.

The genes are TRBV6-2 or TRBV6-3 and TRBJ2-7, with D possibly being TRBD1 (5 bases). V lost 4 bases and J 3 bases, leaving 10 bases between the germline ends. CDR1 is MNHEY, CDR2 SVGEGT, per germline. The length of the CDR3 is 13 residues. This chain's CDR3 is CASSLQDVYEQYF. CDR3 DNA sequence: TGTGCCAGCAGTTTACAGGACGTCTACGAGCAGTACTTC.

V gene TRBV11-3 combines with J gene TRBJ2-1; 9 bases line up with TRBD2. The length of the CDR3 is 15 residues. J gave up 7 bases and V 1 base, and 5 bases lay outside the gene matches. CDR1 and CDR2 (germline): SGHNT, YENEEA. The DNA for the CDR3 is TGTGCCAGCAGCTTAGGCGGGGGGGCCAGAAATGAGCAGTTCTTC. It specifies CASSLGGGARNEQFF.

The chain uses TRBV7-8 and TRBJ1-2; 9 positions agree with TRBD1. The CDR3 runs to 15 residues. V lost 5 bases to trimming and J lost 6 bases; unmatched junction nucleotides: 10. The germline V gene has CDR1 SGHVS and CDR2 FQNEAQ. CDR3 in DNA: TGTGCCAGCAGCCTCGGGACAGGGTCGCATGATGGCTACACCTTC. This sequence encodes CASSLGTGSHDGYTF.

This chain connects TRBV6-5 to TRBJ2-7; no clear D gene. Germline loops: CDR1 MNHEY, CDR2 SVGAGI. With 6 bases removed from V and 3 bases from J, the gap between germline ends came to 9 bases. This CDR3 is 12 amino acids long. This chain's CDR3 is CASRTSNYEQYF. DNA for the CDR3: TGTGCCAGCAGGACTTCTAACTACGAGCAGTACTTC.

The chain recombines TRBV28 with TRBJ1-1; D remains ambiguous. Trimming stripped 8 bases from V and 7 bases from J, with 17 bases between. There are 13 residues in the CDR3. CDR1 is MDHEN, CDR2 SYDVKM, per germline. The DNA for the CDR3 is TGTGCCAGCCAGAGAGGGAGTTCTCGTGAAGCTTTCTTT. As protein: CASQRGSSREAFF.

The V and J genes are TRBV7-6 and TRBJ1-2, with 9 bases aligning to TRBD1. The CDR3 spans 15 residues. V gave up 5 bases and J gave up 8 bases; unmatched junction bases: 12. Germline lookup yields CDR1 SGHVS and CDR2 FNYEAQ. The CDR3 sequence is CASSPQDRGSGGYTF. CDR3 nucleotide sequence: TGTGCCAGCAGCCCCCAGGACAGGGGATCAGGGGGCTACACCTTC.

CDR3 in amino acids: CASSERGKAHEQYF. In DNA, the CDR3 is TGTGCCAGCAGTGAGCGGGGGAAGGCGCACGAGCAGTACTTC. The chain links TRBV2 to TRBJ2-7, with 7 positions matching TRBD2. The CDR3 contains 14 residues. The V segment lost 3 bases and the J segment 5 bases; nucleotides outside the gene matches: 7. Germline V gives CDR1 SNHLY, CDR2 FYNNEI.

This chain joins TRBV5-4 and TRBJ1-1, with 7 bases that match TRBD1. From germline, CDR1 is SGHNT and CDR2 YYREEE (reference sequence). The length of the CDR3 is 15 residues. J gave up 6 bases and V 2 bases, and 10 bases lay outside the gene matches. The CDR3 nucleotides read TGTGCCAGCAGCTTAGGCGGGGCGCAGGGGGCTGAAGCTTTCTTT. It specifies CASSLGGAQGAEAFF.

The chain is built from TRBV5-4 and TRBJ1-5; 10 bases line up with TRBD1. CDR3 length: 15 residues. CDR1 is SGHNT and CDR2 is YYREEE in the germline V gene (reference sequence). J lost 2 bases, V lost 4 bases, and 3 bases had no gene match. The CDR3 DNA is TGTGCCAGCAGCCGGGACAGGGGCCGCAATCAGCCCCAGCATTTT. Protein product: CASSRDRGRNQPQHF.

The chain employs TRBV7-2 and TRBJ2-5; a weak D match, TRBD2 (6 bases). V dropped 5 bases and J dropped 4 bases, with 11 bases sitting between them. This CDR3 is built from 13 residues. Germline CDR1 is SGHTA and CDR2 is FQGNSA. The CDR3 sequence: CASSPRLGETQYF. In DNA, the CDR3 is TGTGCCAGCAGCCCGCGACTAGGAGAGACCCAGTACTTC. The full variable domain, with the rest looked up from reference TRBV7-2 and TRBJ2-5, is GAGVSQSPSNKVTEKGKDVELRCDPISGHTALYWYRQSLGQGLEFLIYFQGNSAPDKSGLPSDRFSAERTGGSVSTLTIQRTQQEDSAVYLCASSPRLGETQYFGPGTRLLVL.

The rearrangement links TRBV7-8 to TRBJ2-1; D is unresolved. Germline V gene sequence: CDR1 SGHVS, CDR2 FQNEAQ. The ends were cut back, 4 bases at V and 7 bases at J, with 8 bases in the middle. There are 12 residues in the CDR3. Here the CDR3 DNA reads TGTGCCAGCAGCTCGGCGAGGAATGAGCAGTTCTTC. Protein product: CASSSARNEQFF.

The V call is TRBV9, the J call TRBJ2-1, with TRBD2 matching over 10 bases. Per germline, CDR1 SGDLS and CDR2 YYNGEE. Trimming took 5 bases from V and 9 from J; bases not matched to a gene: 14. This CDR3 contains 16 residues. The CDR3 loop reads CASSRAGTSVLGEQFF. CDR3 DNA sequence: TGTGCCAGCAGTCGCGCGGGGACTAGCGTTTTGGGTGAGCAGTTCTTC. The complete variable domain, with remaining parts taken from reference TRBV9 and TRBJ2-1, reads DSGVTQTPKHLITATGQRVTLRCSPRSGDLSVYWYQQSLDQGLQFLIQYYNGEERAKGNILERFSAQQFPDLHSELNLSSLELGDSALYFCASSRAGTSVLGEQFFGPGTRLTVL.

The CDR3 loop reads CASRRQGTSGANVLTF. The CDR3 DNA is TGTGCCAGTAGAAGACAGGGGACGTCTGGGGCCAACGTCCTGACTTTC. This sequence joins TRBV19 and TRBJ2-6; 8 bases line up with TRBD1. Per germline, CDR1 LNHDA and CDR2 SQIVND (reference sequence). The trim removed 6 bases at V and 1 base at J, leaving 5 bases unmatched. This CDR3 has 16 residues.

The rearrangement links TRBV30 to TRBJ1-1; 7 bases match TRBD1. This CDR3 has 13 amino acids. Trimming took 1 base from V and 7 from J; bases not matched to a gene: 6. Germline V CDR1 and CDR2: GTSNPN, SVGIG (reference sequence). The CDR3 nucleotides are TGTGCCTGGAGTGGAGGGACAGCCTATGAAGCTTTCTTT. This translates into CAWSGGTAYEAFF.

This chain joins TRBV6-6 and TRBJ1-6, with D possibly TRBD1 on 5 matching bases. The CDR3 runs 15 residues. CDR1 and CDR2 from the germline V gene are MNHNY and SVGAGI (reference sequence). The V gene lost 4 bases and the J gene lost 7 bases, with 14 bases spanning the gap. The CDR3 coding sequence is TGTGCCAGCAGTTCACAGGCCGGAGACAATTCACCCCTCCACTTT. Encoded protein: CASSSQAGDNSPLHF.

This chain joins TRBV3-1 (or the pseudogene TRBV3-2) and TRBJ1-4; TRBD1 matches at 7 bases. The CDR3 sequence is 13 residues long. Germline V gives CDR1 LGHDT, CDR2 YNNKEL (reference sequence). V was clipped by 4 bases and J by 6 bases; unmatched bases: 2. The CDR3 region has the DNA TGTGCCAGCAGCCGACAGGGTTATGAAAAACTGTTTTTT. It specifies CASSRQGYEKLFF.

The chain links TRBV13 to TRBJ2-7; a possible D gene is TRBD1 (5 bases). This CDR3 has 15 residues. Germline-derived CDR1 and CDR2 are PRHDT and FYEKMQ (reference sequence). V dropped 1 base and J dropped 0 bases, with 10 bases sitting between them. The CDR3 bases are TGTGCCAGCAGCTTAGCTGTAGGGGTCTCCTACGAGCAGTACTTC. It codes for CASSLAVGVSYEQYF.

CDR3 amino acids: CASSLGLAGGVDTQYF. CDR3 in DNA: TGCGCCAGCAGCTTGGGACTAGCGGGAGGGGTCGATACGCAGTATTTT. The chain recombines TRBV5-1 with TRBJ2-3; 14 nucleotides line up with TRBD2. Trimming removed 0 bases from V and 6 bases from J; junction bases left unmatched: 3. From germline, CDR1 is SGHRS and CDR2 YFSETQ. The CDR3 has 16 amino acids.

The chain employs TRBV10-3 and TRBJ2-7; 11 bases match TRBD1. The CDR3 covers 16 residues. Germline V gene lookup returns CDR1 ENHRY and CDR2 SYGVKD. V shed 0 bases and J 4 bases; nucleotides not matched to a gene: 5. The CDR3 loop is CAISESSGTGGYEQYF. DNA of the CDR3: TGTGCCATCAGTGAGTCGTCCGGGACAGGGGGTTACGAGCAGTACTTC.

CDR3 sequence reads: CASSHDRPSKMNTEAFF. The CDR3 coding sequence is TGCGCCAGCAGCCACGACAGGCCAAGCAAGATGAACACTGAAGCTTTCTTT. The V and J genes are TRBV4-1 and TRBJ1-1, with D perhaps matching TRBD1 (6 bases). The V gene's germline CDR1 is MGHRA and CDR2 YSYEKL. The V end lost 3 bases, the J end lost 0 bases, and 17 bases lay between the germline ends. The CDR3 has 17 residues.

The V and J genes are TRBV2 and TRBJ2-7; D is ambiguous. The CDR3 has 15 amino acids. The germline gives CDR1 SNHLY, CDR2 FYNNEI. V was trimmed by 5 bases and J by 0 bases, leaving 14 bases between them. CDR3 nucleotides: TGTGCCAGCAGTCGGAGCAAGGTGCCCTCCTACGAGCAGTACTTC. This translates into CASSRSKVPSYEQYF.